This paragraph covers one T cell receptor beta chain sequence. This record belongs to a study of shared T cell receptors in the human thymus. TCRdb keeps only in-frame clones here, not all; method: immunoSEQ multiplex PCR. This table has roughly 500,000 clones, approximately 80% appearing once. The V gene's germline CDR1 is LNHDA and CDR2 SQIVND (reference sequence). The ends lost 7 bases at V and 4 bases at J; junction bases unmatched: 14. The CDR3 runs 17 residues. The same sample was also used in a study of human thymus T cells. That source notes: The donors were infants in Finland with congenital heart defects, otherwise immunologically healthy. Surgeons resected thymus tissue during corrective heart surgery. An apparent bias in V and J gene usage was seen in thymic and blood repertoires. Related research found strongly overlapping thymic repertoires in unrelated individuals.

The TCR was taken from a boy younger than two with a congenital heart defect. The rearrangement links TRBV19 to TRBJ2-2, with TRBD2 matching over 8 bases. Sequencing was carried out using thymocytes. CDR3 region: CASTPSPLAGFTGELFF. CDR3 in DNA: TGTGCCAGTACCCCATCCCCCCTAGCGGGTTTCACCGGGGAGCTGTTTTTT.